These 3 T cell receptor beta chains were all obtained from the same sample, sequenced in a study of shared clonotypes between healthy human individuals. The repertoire was sequenced with immunoSEQ multiplex PCR; TCRdb's copy has only in-frame clones and lacks some. The table records some 2,000,000 clones, 90% to 96% of them present only once. The sequenced sample consisted of naive CD4+ T cells sorted from blood. Subset reported: CD45RA+ positively selected. The receptors originated from a man between 18 and 35 years old in good health.

The CDR3 sequence is CASRKTGSHEQYF. CDR3 DNA sequence: TGTGCCAGCAGAAAGACAGGGTCCCACGAGCAGTACTTC. The V gene is TRBV6-4, the J gene TRBJ2-7, with 7 bases lining up with TRBD1. CDR1 and CDR2 (germline): MRHNA, SNTAGT. The V segment lost 6 bases and the J segment 5 bases; nucleotides outside the gene matches: 7. The CDR3 contains 13 residues.

Remarks on this clone: This specimen includes other DNA sequences encoding the same CDR3. The chain couples TRBV2 to TRBJ1-5; 8 bases line up with TRBD1. Losses at the gene ends were 6 bases for V and 2 bases for J; bases not matched to a gene: 6. CDR1 and CDR2 from the germline V gene are SNHLY and FYNNEI. The CDR3 runs to 15 residues. CDR3: CASSADRGGNQPQHF. CDR3 sequence (DNA): TGTGCCAGCAGCGCCGACAGGGGAGGCAATCAGCCCCAGCATTTT.

The genes are TRBV7-2 and TRBJ2-2; TRBD2 matches at 8 bases. CDR1 SGHTA and CDR2 FQGNSA come from the germline V gene. This CDR3 is built from 16 residues. V trimming: 4 bases; J trimming: 0 bases; junction bases outside the gene matches: 4. The CDR3 spells CASSSTSAANTGELFF. The CDR3 DNA sequence: TGTGCCAGCAGCTCGACTAGCGCAGCGAACACCGGGGAGCTGTTTTTT.